This is a list of T cell receptor beta chains from one sample in a study of cytomegalovirus exposure and HLA in healthy donors. Repertoires were generated with immunoSEQ multiplex PCR, while TCRdb's copy carries only in-frame clones and drops some. The table has about 120,000 clones, over 15% seen once; the top ten hold around 2.6%. Sequencing input: PBMCs. These receptor sequences come from a female donor in good health and CMV-seropositive. Both conserved end residues are part of each CDR3. D genes are given only for firm matches. Clone size, where shown, is once, few, many, or a class for clones that have expanded.

>TRBD1|TRBV27|-|TRBJ2-7
TGTGCCAGCAGTTTCCCAGGGGGCGAGCAGTACTTC
CASSFPGGEQYF
>-|TRBV12-5|-|TRBJ2-5
TGTGCTAGTGGTTACAGCCAAGAGACCCAGTACTTC
CASGYSQETQYF
>-|TRBV4-2|few|TRBJ1-6
TGTGCCAGCGGGGTTAGGGGAGGTGCCTATAATTCACCCCTCCACTTT
CASGVRGGAYNSPLHF
>-|TRBV4-3|few|TRBJ2-5
TGCGCCAGCAGCCAAGGTTGGGGGGACCAAGAGACCCAGTACTTC
CASSQGWGDQETQYF
>TRBD1|TRBV19|-|TRBJ1-2
TGTGCCAGTAGTACCTTCCGGGACAGGGCTAACTATGGCTACACCTTC
CASSTFRDRANYGYTF
>-|TRBV4-3|-|TRBJ2-7
TGCGCCAGCAGCCAAGATAGTACCGACTACGAGCAGTACTTC
CASSQDSTDYEQYF
>-|TRBV30|-|TRBJ1-6
TGTGCCTGGAGTCGGACAGATAATTCACCCCTCCACTTT
CAWSRTDNSPLHF
>-|TRBV28|few|TRBJ1-2
TGTGCCAGCAGTTTATCGGGGGGGTATGGCTACACCTTC
CASSLSGGYGYTF
>TRBD2|TRBV5-1|-|TRBJ2-1
TGCGCCAGCAGCACCCCGAGCGGGGGGCCATGGAATGAGCAGTTCTTC
CASSTPSGGPWNEQFF
>-|TRBV28|-|TRBJ1-2
TGTGCCAGCAGTTTCCACAGAAGCTATGGCTACACCTTC
CASSFHRSYGYTF
>-|TRBV4-1|-|TRBJ2-7
TGCGCCAGCAGCCAAGATCATAGGCCGGACACGAACTACGAGCAGTACTTC
CASSQDHRPDTNYEQYF
>-|TRBV6-5|-|TRBJ2-7
TGTGCCAGCAGTTACTCGGCTAGCGTCGAGCAGTACTTC
CASSYSASVEQYF
>TRBD2|TRBV7-3|few|TRBJ2-4
TGTGCCAGCAGCTTAAGGGCCCATAGCGGGACCAAACATAATCGGGCCAGCATTCAGTACTTC
CASSLRAHSGTKHNRASIQYF
>TRBD1|TRBV6-5|-|TRBJ2-7
TGTGCCAGCACATATGCGGGACAGGGAAGTGACGAGCAGTACTTC
CASTYAGQGSDEQYF
>TRBD2|TRBV7-2|-|TRBJ2-7
TGTGCCAGCACCCGAGCGGCTAGCGGGGACTACGAGCAGTACTTC
CASTRAASGDYEQYF
>TRBD1|TRBV2|few|TRBJ2-7
TGTGCCAGCAGGGAGGGACAGGGGTTTGGCGAGCAGTACTTC
CASREGQGFGEQYF
>-|TRBV27|-|TRBJ1-1
TGTGCCAGTAATAATAAGAACACTGAAGCTTTCTTT
CASNNKNTEAFF